The table lists the clone carrying this T cell receptor beta chain with a count of one. As yet, its antigen is unknown. The sample contains more than one DNA sequence encoding this CDR3. Naive-designated CD8 cells lacked CD45RO, were positively enriched for CCR7, and omitted terminally differentiated effector memory CD45RA+ cells. Germline V lookup: CDR1 LNHDA, CDR2 SQIVND (reference sequence). The CDR3 consists of 14 residues. Trimming left V 1 base short and J 4 bases short, with 8 bases between. The entry originates in a study of shared clonotypes between healthy human individuals. Study outcomes and limitations: Shared clonotypes across all four donors exceeded non-shared ones in generation probability.

The authors ran the assay at deep level. Clones were read by immunoSEQ multiplex PCR, and TCRdb kept only the in-frame ones, dropping some. The data show about 1,900,000 clones, over 85% seen once. Sequenced material: naive CD8+ T cells sorted from blood. The sequence was obtained from a man aged 18 to 30 in good health. The V and J genes are TRBV19 and TRBJ2-1; the D gene is possibly TRBD2 (6 bases). The CDR3 loop is CASSIVGGYNEQFF. In nucleotides, the CDR3 is TGTGCCAGTAGTATAGTGGGGGGTTACAATGAGCAGTTCTTC. Supplemented by reference TRBV19 and TRBJ2-1, the full variable domain reads DGGITQSPKYLFRKEGQNVTLSCEQNLNHDAMYWYRQDPGQGLRLIYYSQIVNDFQKGDIAEGYSVSREKKESFPLTVTSAQKNPTAFYLCASSIVGGYNEQFFGPGTRLTVL.